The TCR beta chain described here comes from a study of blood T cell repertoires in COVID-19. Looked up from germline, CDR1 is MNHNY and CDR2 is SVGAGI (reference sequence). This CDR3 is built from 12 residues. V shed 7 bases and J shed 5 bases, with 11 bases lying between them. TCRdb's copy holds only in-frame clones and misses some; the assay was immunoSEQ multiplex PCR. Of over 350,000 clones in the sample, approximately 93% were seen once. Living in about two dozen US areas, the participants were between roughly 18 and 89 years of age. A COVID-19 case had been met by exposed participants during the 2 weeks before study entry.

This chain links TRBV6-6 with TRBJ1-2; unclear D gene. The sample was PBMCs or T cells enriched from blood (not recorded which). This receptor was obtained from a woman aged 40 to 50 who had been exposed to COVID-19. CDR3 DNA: TGTGCCAGCATGAGGATTTCGTATGGCTACACCTTC. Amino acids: CASMRISYGYTF.